This T cell receptor (beta chain) was captured in a study of blood T cell repertoires in COVID-19. For the study at large: From T cells, B-cell-depleted T cells, or PBMCs came the material, which was cDNA or gDNA.

With 4 bases removed from V and 8 bases from J, the gap between germline ends came to 11 bases. From germline, CDR1 is ENHRY and CDR2 SYGVKD. The CDR3 spans 12 residues. Produced via immunoSEQ multiplex PCR; TCRdb's table is partial and in-frame only. The sample includes about 410,000 clones, 89% of them seen just once. The J gene is TRBJ1-2, the V gene TRBV10-3; a possible D gene is TRBD1 (5 bases). The receptor comes from a woman aged 25-40 years who had recovered from COVID-19. The sample comprised PBMCs or T cells enriched from blood (not recorded which). The CDR3 loop reads CAISVSQGGYTF. CDR3 nucleotide sequence: TGTGCCATCAGTGTATCTCAGGGCGGCTACACCTTC.